The 20 T cell receptor beta chains below all came from one sample that was sequenced in a study of regulatory dendritic cells for organ transplantation. Sorted subsets were CFSE-labeled and cultured 4 to 6 days with allogeneic dendritic cells. Antigens for these TCRs are unknown. Assay used: immunoSEQ multiplex PCR; TCRdb lists only in-frame clones, some missing. The table records about 18,000 clones, around 80% of them present only once. The specimen sequenced was memory CD4+ T cells from blood cultured with regulatory dendritic cells. Subset defined: CD45RO+ memory T cells. The receptors were sampled from a human donor in good health.

The gene calls are TRBV6-6 and TRBJ1-5; TRBD1 might be the D (6 bases). V lost 2 bases to trimming and J lost 6 bases, with 17 bases between them. The CDR3 covers 16 residues. The germline gives CDR1 MNHNY, CDR2 SVGAGI (reference sequence). The CDR3 bases are TGTGCCAGCAGTTACCTCGATCCAGGGGCCGGTCAGCCCCAGCATTTT. It specifies CASSYLDPGAGQPQHF.

The chain combines TRBV5-1 with TRBJ2-3; D is perhaps TRBD2 (6 bases). This CDR3 region has 14 residues. CDR1 SGHRS and CDR2 YFSETQ come from the germline V gene. Trimming shortened V by 3 bases and J by 6 bases, and 14 bases separated the two germline ends. The CDR3 sequence: CASSYTTSSDTQYF. DNA for the CDR3: TGCGCCAGCAGCTACACGACTAGTTCGGATACGCAGTATTTT.

This clone appeared a single time. This chain connects TRBV18 to TRBJ1-3; D is undetermined. The germline V gene encodes CDR1 KGHSH and CDR2 LQKENI. The CDR3 loop spans 14 amino acids. The V end lost 2 bases, the J end lost 0 bases, and 5 bases lay between the germline ends. The CDR3, as DNA: TGTGCCAGCTCACCAGCGAGCTCTGGAAACACCATATATTTT. Translated: CASSPASSGNTIYF.

This sequence joins TRBV10-3 and TRBJ2-1; TRBD2 might be the D (6 bases). Germline assignment: CDR1 ENHRY and CDR2 SYGVKD. Trimming stripped 4 bases from V and 8 bases from J, with 15 bases between. The CDR3 has 14 residues. The DNA for the CDR3 is TGTGCCATCAGTGGGGACTCACATACGGATGAGCAGTTCTTC. Its translation is CAISGDSHTDEQFF.

This chain links TRBV10-2 with TRBJ2-3; 9 nucleotides agree with TRBD2. The germline CDR1 and CDR2 sequences are WSHSY and SAAADI. The CDR3 runs 16 residues. Trimming cost V 2 bases and J 4 bases; bases outside gene matches: 7. In nucleotides, the CDR3 is TGCGCCAGCAGTGAGGGGGGCGGGAGGGCCCCAGATACGCAGTATTTT. Translated: CASSEGGGRAPDTQYF.

This chain uses TRBV4-3 with TRBJ2-3; 8 bases fit TRBD2. This CDR3 is 16 amino acids long. In germline, CDR1 is LGHNA, CDR2 YSLEER. V shed 0 bases and J 4 bases; nucleotides not matched to a gene: 6. The CDR3: CASSQDIGRGADTQYF. For the CDR3, the DNA is TGCGCCAGCAGCCAAGATATCGGGAGGGGGGCAGATACGCAGTATTTT.

V is TRBV4-1 and J is TRBJ2-3; D remains ambiguous. Germline CDR1 MGHRA, CDR2 YSYEKL. The CDR3 loop spans 15 amino acids. Trimming removed 1 base from V and 2 bases from J, with 10 bases in between. The CDR3 DNA reads as TGCGCCAGCAGCCAAGTACTTGGGGACACAGATACGCAGTATTTT. Translating it yields CASSQVLGDTDTQYF.

This clone was recorded once. A junction boundary mismatches the germline segment, possibly from a read error. This rearrangement joins TRBV7-2 to TRBJ2-1; TRBD2 aligns across 12 bases. CDR3 length: 16 amino acids. Germline V gene sequence: CDR1 SGHTA, CDR2 FQGNSA. CDR3 protein: CASSFETSGSPNQQFF. CDR3 DNA sequence: TGTGCCAGCAGCTTCGAGACTAGCGGGAGCCCCAATCAGCAGTTCTTC. Variable domain in full (rest from reference TRBV7-2 and TRBJ2-1): GAGVSQSPSNKVTEKGKDVELRCDPISGHTALYWYRQSLGQGLEFLIYFQGNSAPDKSGLPSDRFSAERTGGSVSTLTIQRTQQEDSAVYLCASSFETSGSPNQQFFGPGTRLTVL.

Concerning this clone itself: One end of the junction varies from germline; a read error may be responsible. The J gene is TRBJ2-1, the V gene TRBV7-7, with 9 bases fitting TRBD2. CDR1 and CDR2 from the germline V gene are SSHAT and FNYEAQ (reference sequence). The CDR3 runs 15 residues. Written as DNA, the CDR3 is TGTGCTAGCAGCCTACAGACTAGCGGTGACAATGAGCAGTTCTTC. Protein: CASSLQTSGDNEQFF.

CDR3 coding DNA: TGTGCCAGCTCATCGACAGCCAACACTGAAGCTTTCTTT. It is translated as CASSSTANTEAFF. The chain is built from TRBV18 and TRBJ1-1; maybe TRBD1 (5 bases). Deletions cut 5 bases from V and 2 bases from J, with 9 bases between. Germline CDR1 and CDR2: KGHSH and LQKENI. The length of the CDR3 is 13 residues.

The chain carries TRBV5-4 and TRBJ2-5; TRBD2 might be the D (5 bases). Germline V gene lookup returns CDR1 SGHNT and CDR2 YYREEE (reference sequence). This CDR3 has 15 amino acids. Trimming took 1 base from V and 5 from J, leaving 15 bases between them. The CDR3 DNA sequence: TGTGCCAGCAGCTTGAGACACGGGGATGGGGAGACCCAGTACTTC. Its translation: CASSLRHGDGETQYF.

This rearrangement joins TRBV5-4 to TRBJ1-2, with a tentative D call TRBD1 (6 bases). CDR3 length: 13 amino acids. V lost 5 bases, J lost 8 bases, and 16 bases lay in between. Germline V gene data show CDR1 as SGHNT and CDR2 as YYREEE (reference sequence). CDR3 in DNA: TGTGCCAGCAGTCTAAACAGGGTCGGGGGCTACACCTTC. Amino acids: CASSLNRVGGYTF.

The chain links TRBV7-2 to TRBJ1-2; D unclear. V lost 2 bases, J lost 8 bases, and 15 bases lay in between. CDR1 SGHTA and CDR2 FQGNSA come from the germline V gene. The CDR3 consists of 14 residues. Here the CDR3 reads CASSLSQTVRGYTF. In DNA form, the CDR3 reads TGTGCCAGCAGCTTATCCCAAACAGTCAGGGGCTACACCTTC.

This clone appeared once. V and J are TRBV28 and TRBJ1-5; no clear D. V lost 5 bases and J 4 bases, leaving 24 bases between the germline ends. Germline CDR1 reads MDHEN; CDR2 reads SYDVKM. The CDR3 has 18 residues. The CDR3 bases are TGTGCCAGCAGTCTAAGATCGGGATCCTGGGCCAATAATCAGCCCCAGCATTTT. Amino acids: CASSLRSGSWANNQPQHF.

The chain couples TRBV7-9 to TRBJ2-7; unclear D gene. The CDR3 covers 11 residues. Trimming removed 4 bases from V and 2 bases from J, with 3 bases in between. Germline V gene data show CDR1 as SEHNR and CDR2 as FQNEAQ (reference sequence). CDR3 region: CASSSTYEQYF. In DNA form, the CDR3 reads TGTGCCAGCAGCTCCACCTACGAGCAGTACTTC.

The genes are TRBV11-1 and TRBJ2-3; possibly TRBD2 for D (5 bases). CDR1 SGHAT and CDR2 FQDESV come from the germline V gene (reference sequence). CDR3 size: 14 residues. V lost 2 bases and J lost 9, with 15 bases in between. The CDR3 reads CASSLLLDSETQYF. DNA for the CDR3: TGTGCCAGCAGCTTACTTTTGGACTCCGAGACGCAGTATTTT. Complete variable domain (other parts from reference TRBV11-1 and TRBJ2-3): EAEVAQSPRYKITEKSQAVAFWCDPISGHATLYWYRQILGQGPELLVQFQDESVVDDSQLPKDRFSAERLKGVDSTLKIQPAELGDSAMYLCASSLLLDSETQYFGPGTRLTVL.

The J gene is TRBJ2-1, the V gene TRBV7-2; maybe TRBD1 (6 bases). Trimming shortened V by 5 bases and J by 3 bases, and 11 bases separated the two germline ends. This CDR3 has 14 residues. Germline V gene data show CDR1 as SGHTA and CDR2 as FQGNSA. CDR3 amino acids: CASSPGTHYNEQFF. The CDR3, as DNA: TGTGCCAGCAGCCCCGGGACACACTACAATGAGCAGTTCTTC.

The rearrangement uses TRBV5-4 and TRBJ1-2; D gene unclear. CDR1 and CDR2 from the germline V gene are SGHNT and YYREEE (reference sequence). V was trimmed by 0 bases and J by 0 bases, leaving 12 bases between them. The CDR3 has 16 amino acids. CDR3 loop: CASSLGVGEANYGYTF. DNA of the CDR3: TGTGCCAGCAGCTTGGGGGTTGGGGAAGCTAACTATGGCTACACCTTC.

This chain links TRBV6-6 with TRBJ1-6, with a tentative D call TRBD1 (6 bases). The CDR3 runs to 16 residues. The V end was cut by 7 bases, the J end by 0 bases, with 13 bases between. Germline V gene data show CDR1 as MNHNY and CDR2 as SVGAGI (reference sequence). The CDR3 reads CASTPSQGSYNSPLHF. The CDR3 DNA follows: TGTGCCAGCACCCCGTCACAGGGCTCCTATAATTCACCCCTCCACTTT.

J is TRBJ2-7 and V is TRBV7-1; D is possibly TRBD2 (5 bases). TRBV7-1 is an ORF for which the function is uncertain. The ends were cut back, 4 bases at V and 5 bases at J, with 6 bases in the middle. The CDR3 has 11 residues. Here the CDR3 DNA reads TGTGCCAGCAGCTTGAGGGACGAGCAGTACTTC. It translates to CASSLRDEQYF.